This T cell receptor (beta chain) comes out of a study of CD8+CD57+ T cells in acquired aplastic anemia. About the research overall: Sorted CD4+ and CD8+ cells gave a mean 3.2 ug DNA, range roughly 0.18 to 27.4 ug. Study observations and caveats: Some 30 was the count of CD8+ CDR3 sequences that patients shared with controls. Between the patient and control groups, CD8+ Simpson's diversity did not differ significantly.

Comment on this clonotype: The antigen is unknown.

By flow cytometry, patients selected for sequencing had shown an expansion of CD8+CD57+ cells. None of the patients had been given any therapy when their blood was sampled. CDR3 and TCR beta VDJ profiling relied on a genomic DNA template. TCRdb reprocessed the reads with MiXCR, giving one entry per CDR3 protein. The sample comprises about 98,000 distinct CDR3 sequences, 65% to 70% of which are singletons, and around three fifths rests with the top ten. The J segment lost 7 bases and the V segment lost 6 bases, leaving 11 bases of the junction unmatched. In germline, CDR1 is SQVTM, CDR2 ANQGSEA. CDR3 length: 13 residues.

The specimen was sorted CD4+, CD8+, or CD8+CD57+ T cells (not recorded which) from PBMCs. The rearrangement links TRBV29-1 to TRBJ1-2, with TRBD1 matching 7 bases. The clonotype originates from a human donor with aplastic anemia. The CDR3 loop reads CSVEPGQWRGYTF. The DNA for the CDR3 is TGCAGCGTCGAGCCGGGACAGTGGCGTGGCTACACCTTC. Using reference TRBV29-1 and TRBJ1-2 for the parts outside the CDR3, the full variable domain is SAVISQKPSRDICQRGTSLTIQCQVDSQVTMMFWYRQQPGQSLTLIATANQGSEATYESGFVIDKFPISRPNLTFSTLTVSNMSPEDSSIYLCSVEPGQWRGYTFGSGTRLTVV.